The entry below describes one TCR beta chain. The sample originates from a study of blood T cell repertoires in COVID-19. The overall study: The samples span acute and convalescent COVID-19 from the United States, Italy and Spain. The analysed material was cDNA or gDNA that came from T cells, B-cell-depleted T cells, or PBMCs.

Only in-frame clones appear in the TCRdb table, and some are missing; sequencing was by immunoSEQ multiplex PCR. The sample contains some 70,000 clones, 73% of which appear only once. This receptor was identified in a man aged 55 to 69 with acute or convalescent COVID-19. The sequencing input was peripheral blood.

In nucleotides, the CDR3 is TGTGCCAGTAGGCAGGCTAACTATGGCTACACCTTC. Protein sequence: CASRQANYGYTF. The V and J genes are TRBV19 and TRBJ1-2, with D hard to call. With 6 bases removed from V and 0 bases from J, the gap between germline ends came to 5 bases. The CDR3 sequence is 12 residues long. Germline CDR1 and CDR2: LNHDA and SQIVND (reference sequence).